These 17 T cell receptor beta chains originate from one sample sequenced in a study of cytomegalovirus exposure and HLA in healthy donors. A multiplex PCR was run with 60 Vbeta primers and 13 Jbeta primers. Assay used: immunoSEQ multiplex PCR; TCRdb lists only in-frame clones, some missing. The sample contains 90,000 to 120,000 clones, roughly 80% of which appear only once. Sequencing was done on a sample of PBMCs. The receptors originated from a man aged 30 to 39 in good health and CMV-seropositive.

The gene calls are TRBV2 and TRBJ1-2; D unresolved. V shed 3 bases and J shed 7 bases, with 9 bases lying between them. Germline assignment: CDR1 SNHLY and CDR2 FYNNEI. This CDR3 contains 12 residues. CDR3 DNA: TGTGCCAGCAGTGACGAGGGTTCTGGCTACACCTTC. It translates to CASSDEGSGYTF.

Details on this clone: The germline gene is not matched at one end of the junction; a read error may be the cause. The gene calls are TRBV29-1 and TRBJ2-6, with a weak D call TRBD1 (5 bases). Germline V CDR1 and CDR2: SQVTM, ANQGSEA. The CDR3 is 13 residues long. The CDR3 DNA sequence: TGCAGCGTGTCCAGATCTGGGGCCAACGGCCTGACTTTC. As protein: CSVSRSGANGLTF.

This chain links TRBV7-2 with TRBJ2-5, with D maybe TRBD1 (6 bases). The tail of the sequence fits TRBJ2-7 better, so the J call may be wrong. This CDR3 region has 14 residues. Germline V gives CDR1 SGHTA, CDR2 FQGNSA. CDR3 nucleotides: TGTGCCAGCAGCTTTACAGGGACCGCCTACGAGCAGTACTTC. It codes for CASSFTGTAYEQYF.

The V and J genes are TRBV5-8 and TRBJ2-1, with TRBD1 identical over 9 bases. The CDR3 is 15 amino acids. Germline V lookup: CDR1 SGHTS, CDR2 YDEGEE. Unmatched junction bases numbered 8, after V lost 2 bases and J lost 8 bases. CDR3 sequence (DNA): TGTGCCAGCAGCTTTCGGAACAGGGGGCAAGATGAGCAGTTCTTC. It encodes CASSFRNRGQDEQFF.

The V gene is TRBV5-6, the J gene TRBJ1-1; possible D gene TRBD1, 5 bases. The CDR3 extends over 14 amino acids. Trimming removed 1 base at V and 5 bases at J, with 12 bases between. Germline-derived CDR1 and CDR2 are SGHDT and YYEEEE. CDR3 protein: CASSLFGARTEAFF. The CDR3 coding sequence is TGTGCCAGCAGCTTGTTTGGGGCAAGGACTGAAGCTTTCTTT. The full variable domain, its missing parts supplied by reference TRBV5-6 and TRBJ1-1, is DAGVTQSPTHLIKTRGQQVTLRCSPKSGHDTVSWYQQALGQGPQFIFQYYEEEERQRGNFPDRFSGHQFPNYSSELNVNALLLGDSALYLCASSLFGARTEAFFGQGTRLTVV.

The V call is TRBV6-1, the J call TRBJ1-1, with D tentatively TRBD1 (6 bases). There are 14 residues in the CDR3. With 5 bases removed from V and 1 base from J, the gap between germline ends came to 11 bases. From germline, CDR1 is MNHNS and CDR2 SASEGT. The CDR3 spells CASSLNRENTEAFF. The CDR3 DNA follows: TGTGCCAGCAGTCTTAACAGGGAGAACACTGAAGCTTTCTTT.

The chain combines TRBV10-3 with TRBJ2-1; D is unclear. This CDR3 region has 11 residues. With 6 bases removed from V and 8 bases from J, the gap between germline ends came to 8 bases. Germline assignment: CDR1 ENHRY and CDR2 SYGVKD. CDR3 bases: TGTGCCATCAGCCTCTCGGATGAGCAGTTCTTC. Translating gives CAISLSDEQFF.

This chain uses TRBV5-4 with TRBJ2-5, with a weak D call TRBD2 (6 bases). CDR1 and CDR2 (germline): SGHNT, YYREEE (reference sequence). V lost 3 bases, J lost 2 bases, and 8 bases lay in between. This CDR3 is built from 13 residues. The CDR3 sequence: CASSWDFQETQYF. CDR3 nucleotides: TGTGCCAGCAGCTGGGACTTTCAAGAGACCCAGTACTTC.

This chain links TRBV2 with TRBJ1-6, with 10 bases matching TRBD1. The CDR3 is made up of 16 amino acids. CDR1 and CDR2 from the germline V gene are SNHLY and FYNNEI. The V gene end was trimmed by 6 bases and the J gene end by 7 bases; junction bases not matched to a gene: 9. CDR3 bases: TGTGCCAGCAGGGACGACAGGGGGCGGAAGAATTCACCCCTCCACTTT. It yields the protein CASRDDRGRKNSPLHF. The variable domain in full, with the rest retrieved from reference TRBV2 and TRBJ1-6, is EPEVTQTPSHQVTQMGQEVILRCVPISNHLYFYWYRQILGQKVEFLVSFYNNEISEKSEIFDDQFSVERPDGSNFTLKIRSTKLEDSAMYFCASRDDRGRKNSPLHFGNGTRLTVT.

This clone was detected only once. The rearrangement uses TRBV5-3 and TRBJ2-1, with D perhaps matching TRBD2 (5 bases). TRBV5-3 is an open reading frame, and its role is uncertain. The CDR3 is 15 amino acids. Trimming removed 4 bases from V and 4 bases from J, with 15 bases in between. The CDR3 DNA follows: TGTGCCAGAAGCGCTGGTATAGAGGGTTACAATGAGCAGTTCTTC. As protein: CARSAGIEGYNEQFF.

This clone was recorded a few times. The same CDR3 is also encoded by other DNA sequences in this sample. This chain joins TRBV2 and TRBJ1-2, with D possibly being TRBD1 (5 bases). This CDR3 has 13 amino acids. The germline V gene encodes CDR1 SNHLY and CDR2 FYNNEI. Trimming removed 4 bases from V and 4 bases from J, with 10 bases in between. As DNA, the CDR3 is TGTGCCAGCAGTGGGGCGGGACCCTATGGCTACACCTTC. Translating gives CASSGAGPYGYTF.

The CDR3 protein is CASSFGRQETQYF. CDR3 sequence (DNA): TGTGCCAGCAGCTTTGGGCGCCAAGAGACCCAGTACTTC. The chain employs TRBV7-9 and TRBJ2-5; D not resolved. Trimming left V 3 bases short and J 1 base short, with 6 bases between. Germline assignment: CDR1 SEHNR and CDR2 FQNEAQ (reference sequence). The CDR3 consists of 13 residues.

This clone appeared a few times. The chain uses TRBV5-8 and TRBJ1-5; TRBD1 matches at 7 bases. Germline-derived CDR1 and CDR2 are SGHTS and YDEGEE. V shed 2 bases and J 6 bases; nucleotides not matched to a gene: 17. The length of the CDR3 is 18 residues. The CDR3 sequence is CASSFGTETLIRSQPQHF. In DNA form, the CDR3 reads TGTGCCAGCAGCTTTGGGACAGAGACTCTTATAAGGTCTCAGCCCCAGCATTTT.

This chain connects TRBV5-4 to TRBJ2-1; D is perhaps TRBD1 (6 bases). The V and J ends lost 4 bases and 6 bases respectively, with 17 bases between them. This CDR3 is built from 15 residues. The germline V gene has CDR1 SGHNT and CDR2 YYREEE (reference sequence). The CDR3 protein is CASSRTAYLGNEQFF. CDR3 sequence (DNA): TGTGCCAGCAGCCGGACAGCCTACCTTGGCAATGAGCAGTTCTTC. Full variable domain (rest looked up from reference TRBV5-4 and TRBJ2-1): ETGVTQSPTHLIKTRGQQVTLRCSSQSGHNTVSWYQQALGQGPQFIFQYYREEENGRGNFPPRFSGLQFPNYSSELNVNALELDDSALYLCASSRTAYLGNEQFFGPGTRLTVL.

The V and J genes are TRBV19 and TRBJ1-1; tentatively, D is TRBD1 (5 bases). This CDR3 contains 13 residues. Per the germline V gene, CDR1 is LNHDA and CDR2 is SQIVND (reference sequence). V lost 6 bases and J lost 8, with 16 bases in between. The CDR3 coding sequence is TGTGCCAGTAGCTTAGGCCGGGGGGTCGAAGCTTTCTTT. This translates into CASSLGRGVEAFF.

The CDR3 DNA reads as TGTGCCAGCAGCCGTACTAGCGGGGGCGCTAATTTAGAGACCCAGTACTTC. Protein product: CASSRTSGGANLETQYF. J is TRBJ2-5 and V is TRBV4-2; 11 bases line up with TRBD2. This CDR3 contains 17 residues. Looked up from germline, CDR1 is LGHNA and CDR2 is YNFKEQ. Germline trimming cut 4 bases from V and 4 bases from J; bases unmatched to any gene: 11.

The chain links TRBV18 to TRBJ1-4, with TRBD1 matching 7 bases. Germline V gene lookup returns CDR1 KGHSH and CDR2 LQKENI. CDR3 length: 16 amino acids. V lost 3 bases, J lost 4 bases, and 8 bases stayed unmatched. DNA for the CDR3: TGTGCCAGCTCACCCCGTTCCAGGGGGGATAATGAAAAACTGTTTTTT. Residues: CASSPRSRGDNEKLFF.